These 25 T cell receptor beta chains were all obtained from the same sample, sequenced in a study of T cells after yellow fever vaccination. TCRdb itself ran the 5' RACE reads through MiXCR, one entry per CDR3 protein. The data show around 46,000 distinct CDR3 sequences, around 7% seen once. The sequencing used CD8+ T cells sorted from PBMCs, collected around 14 days after the first yellow fever vaccination. The receptors originated from a man between 18 and 35 years old who received the YFV17D yellow fever vaccine.

This clonotype has at least ten counts. The rearrangement joins TRBV11-1 to TRBJ2-5; 11 positions match TRBD1. V dropped 5 bases and J dropped 2; count of bases not matched to a gene: 7. This CDR3 contains 16 residues. The germline V gene encodes CDR1 SGHAT and CDR2 FQDESV (reference sequence). In DNA, the CDR3 is TGTGCCAGCAGCAAGACCGGGACAGGGGGACAAGAGACCCAGTACTTC. Protein: CASSKTGTGGQETQYF.

Ten or more counts support this clonotype. The chain carries TRBV5-1 and TRBJ1-4, with TRBD1 identical over 9 bases. Per germline, CDR1 SGHRS and CDR2 YFSETQ. The CDR3 extends over 18 amino acids. V lost 4 bases and J lost 1; bases outside the gene matches: 11. The CDR3 DNA reads as TGCGCCAGCAGCGAAGGACAGGGGATTATCGGAACTAATGAAAAACTGTTTTTT. It translates to CASSEGQGIIGTNEKLFF. The full variable domain, in which reference TRBV5-1 and TRBJ1-4 provide the parts outside the CDR3, is KAGVTQTPRYLIKTRGQQVTLSCSPISGHRSVSWYQQTPGQGLQFLFEYFSETQRNKGNFPGRFSGRQFSNSRSEMNVSTLELGDSALYLCASSEGQGIIGTNEKLFFGSGTQLSVL.

In this sample, this clonotype turned up many times. The gene calls are TRBV10-3 and TRBJ2-7; TRBD2 agrees at 9 bases. J gave up 0 bases and V 9 bases, and 9 bases lay outside the gene matches. CDR3 length: 15 residues. Germline lookup yields CDR1 ENHRY and CDR2 SYGVKD. The CDR3 loop is CAIRVAGDLSYEQYF. As DNA, the CDR3 is TGTGCCATAAGGGTAGCGGGGGATCTCTCCTACGAGCAGTACTTC.

In its sample, this clonotype was seen many times. The rearrangement uses TRBV12-3 or TRBV12-4 and TRBJ2-7; 10 bases agree with TRBD1. The CDR3 runs 15 residues. V was clipped by 3 bases and J by 4 bases; unmatched bases: 6. The DNA for the CDR3 is TGTGCCAGCAGTTTGTTGGGGACAGGGGTGTACGAGCAGTACTTC. This translates into CASSLLGTGVYEQYF.

This clonotype has more than one count but fewer than ten. The CDR3 loop reads CASSAVAGPQVAQYF. For the CDR3, the DNA is TGTGCCAGCAGCGCGGTCGCGGGGCCCCAAGTGGCGCAGTATTTT. The chain couples TRBV7-2 to TRBJ2-3; TRBD2 might be the D (6 bases). CDR1 and CDR2 (germline): SGHTA, FQGNSA. The CDR3 runs 15 residues. Deletions cut 5 bases from V and 10 bases from J, with 22 bases between.

Note on this clonotype: A much larger clone lies one base from this, so it may be a read error. The genes are TRBV29-1 and TRBJ1-2; possible D gene TRBD1, 5 bases. The CDR3 totals 11 residues. Germline V CDR1 and CDR2: SQVTM, ANQGSEA. V shed 7 bases and J shed 8 bases, with 14 bases lying between them. CDR3 DNA sequence: TGCAGCGGTATGGGGGACGAAGGCTACACCTTC. Amino acid sequence: CSGMGDEGYTF.

The chain couples TRBV5-6 to TRBJ2-6; 9 bases line up with TRBD1. V shed 3 bases and J 11 bases; nucleotides not matched to a gene: 6. Germline V CDR1 and CDR2: SGHDT, YYEEEE. The CDR3 length is 14 residues. The CDR3 loop reads CASSWGQGVDVLTF. CDR3 DNA sequence: TGTGCCAGCAGCTGGGGACAGGGTGTTGACGTCCTGACTTTC.

This chain uses TRBV5-1 with TRBJ2-2; 7 bases match TRBD1. The CDR3 is made up of 16 amino acids. V dropped 5 bases and J dropped 3; count of bases not matched to a gene: 10. The V gene's germline CDR1 is SGHRS and CDR2 YFSETQ. CDR3 sequence: CASSQKTGPDTGELFF. CDR3 bases: TGCGCCAGCAGTCAAAAGACAGGGCCGGACACCGGGGAGCTGTTTTTT.

This clonotype has ten or more counts. The J gene is TRBJ2-2, the V gene TRBV29-1; 7 bases align to TRBD1. The junction had 4 bases not matched to a gene; V was cut back by 6 bases and J by 3 bases. The CDR3 is 13 residues long. In germline, CDR1 is SQVTM, CDR2 ANQGSEA. For the CDR3, the DNA is TGCAGCGTCGTAACAGGGGACACCGGGGAGCTGTTTTTT. Translated, it gives CSVVTGDTGELFF.

This clonotype was recorded at least ten times. The chain joins TRBV4-2 to TRBJ1-6; 8 bases are a match to TRBD1. The CDR3 covers 14 residues. Per the germline V gene, CDR1 is LGHNA and CDR2 is YNFKEQ. The V segment lost 4 bases and the J segment 7 bases; nucleotides outside the gene matches: 3. The DNA for the CDR3 is TGTGCCAGCAGCCTGGGACAGGCAAATTCACCCCTCCACTTT. Its protein is CASSLGQANSPLHF.

This clonotype was seen a few times. The chain recombines TRBV11-2 with TRBJ2-5, with D possibly being TRBD2 (5 bases). Between the trimmed V and J ends, which lost 8 bases and 5 bases, there was a span of 18 bases. The CDR3 consists of 14 residues. Germline loops: CDR1 SGHAT, CDR2 FQNNGV. The CDR3 DNA is TGTGCCAGCGCGGCCGGGCCCCGCGGGGAGACCCAGTACTTC. This translates into CASAAGPRGETQYF.

This clonotype was seen repeatedly, ten times or more. This chain links TRBV4-1 with TRBJ2-1; tentative D call: TRBD1 (6 bases). The CDR3 is 15 amino acids. Trimming removed 5 bases at V and 7 bases at J, with 18 bases between. Looked up from germline, CDR1 is MGHRA and CDR2 is YSYEKL. CDR3 sequence reads: CASSSPGQRGNEQFF. The CDR3 DNA reads TGCGCCAGCAGCTCGCCGGGACAACGAGGGAATGAGCAGTTCTTC.

This clonotype came up many times. The rearrangement uses TRBV12-3 or TRBV12-4 and TRBJ2-7; weak D call: TRBD1 (5 bases). This CDR3 spans 14 amino acids. V was shortened by 7 bases and J by 2 bases, with 15 bases between the two germline ends. The CDR3 region is CASTGRRGAYEQYF. The CDR3 DNA reads as TGTGCCAGCACAGGCAGAAGGGGCGCCTACGAGCAGTACTTC.

This clonotype was counted at least ten times. The rearrangement joins TRBV27 to TRBJ1-2; the D gene is possibly TRBD1 (6 bases). Per the germline V gene, CDR1 is MNHEY and CDR2 is SMNVEV (reference sequence). The ends were cut back, 2 bases at V and 8 bases at J, with 12 bases in the middle. CDR3 length equals 13 residues. The CDR3 DNA reads as TGTGCCAGCAGTTTAGGCAGGGGTGGAGGCTACACCTTC. Protein product: CASSLGRGGGYTF.

The chain employs TRBV6-1 and TRBJ2-3; D is unresolved. V dropped 3 bases and J dropped 6 bases, with 19 bases sitting between them. This CDR3 is built from 16 residues. Germline V gives CDR1 MNHNS, CDR2 SASEGT. This CDR3 is CASSDLSPLLMDTQYF. For the CDR3, the DNA is TGTGCCAGCAGTGACCTTTCCCCCCTTTTGATGGATACGCAGTATTTT.

The sample holds one count of this clonotype. With a much larger clone just one base away, this may be a read error. CDR3 loop: CASSLDKGQPQHF. The CDR3 DNA follows: TGTGCCAGCAGCTTAGATAAAGGTCAGCCCCAGCATTTT. The chain joins TRBV7-9 to TRBJ1-5; D ambiguous. The germline CDR1 and CDR2 sequences are SEHNR and FQNEAQ (reference sequence). V was pared by 1 base and J by 6 bases, with 7 bases between. The CDR3 has 13 residues.

This clonotype was picked up many times. This chain uses TRBV7-9 with TRBJ1-1; no clear D. Germline-derived CDR1 and CDR2 are SEHNR and FQNEAQ (reference sequence). The CDR3 has 15 amino acids. Trimming took off 0 bases at V and 3 bases at J, with 11 bases between the two ends. CDR3 sequence: CASSLAGQDYTEAFF. The CDR3, as DNA: TGTGCCAGCAGCTTAGCAGGCCAAGACTACACTGAAGCTTTCTTT.

This clonotype was detected ten times or more. At one end, the junction sequence differs from germline, possibly due to a read error. V gene TRBV6-4 combines with J gene TRBJ2-1; TRBD2 agrees at 7 bases. CDR1 MRHNA and CDR2 SNTAGT come from the germline V gene. This CDR3 has 12 residues. CDR3 DNA sequence: TGTGCCAGCAGTGACTCGGGGGGGTCCCCACACTTC. It translates to CASSDSGGSPHF.

This clonotype appeared many times. The gene calls are TRBV7-9 and TRBJ2-7; 8 bases match TRBD2. The CDR3 spans 15 residues. V lost 4 bases, J lost 5 bases, and 10 bases stayed unmatched. CDR1 SEHNR and CDR2 FQNEAQ come from the germline V gene (reference sequence). CDR3 DNA sequence: TGTGCCAGCAGCTCGTGGCTTAGCGGGGACCACGAGCAGTACTTC. Protein sequence: CASSSWLSGDHEQYF.

This clonotype was counted ten times or more. The junction does not match germline at one end; this may be a read error. The chain links TRBV7-7 to TRBJ1-1; D is uncertain. CDR3 length equals 13 residues. The V gene's germline CDR1 is SSHAT and CDR2 FNYEAQ (reference sequence). The CDR3 nucleotides read TGTGCTAGCAGCTTAGACCAGAACACTGAAGCTTTCTTT. It is translated as CASSLDQNTEAFF. Combining the CDR3 with reference TRBV7-7 and TRBJ1-1 gives the whole variable domain GAGVSQSPRYKVTKRGQDVTLRCDPISSHATLYWYQQALGQGPEFLTYFNYEAQPDKSGLPSDRFSAERPEGSISTLTIQRTEQRDSAMYRCASSLDQNTEAFFGQGTRLTVV.

This sequence joins TRBV29-1 and TRBJ2-1; D unclear. This CDR3 comprises 12 residues. Looked up from germline, CDR1 is SQVTM and CDR2 is ANQGSEA. Between the trimmed V and J ends, which lost 7 bases and 9 bases, there was a span of 16 bases. The CDR3 coding sequence is TGCAGCGCTGGTTTCTCCGCACGTGAGCAGTTCTTC. Its translation: CSAGFSAREQFF.

This clonotype was counted at least ten times. Lacking the conserved final phenylalanine or tryptophan, this CDR3 likely reflects a read error. The DNA is omitted, as the CDR3 cannot be located on it reliably, and the CDR3 follows TCRdb's listing. The genes are TRBV25-1 and TRBJ2-7. The CDR3 has 8 amino acids, counting both end residues. Germline V lookup: CDR1 MGHDK, CDR2 SYGVNS. The CDR3 region is CASSDLLP.

CDR3 in amino acids: CASSSGGRPIGQYV. The DNA for the CDR3 is TGCGCCAGCAGTTCGGGGGGCAGGCCTATCGGGCAGTACGTC. The chain combines TRBV4-3 with TRBJ2-7, with D possibly TRBD2 on 7 matching bases. The germline V gene encodes CDR1 LGHNA and CDR2 YSLEER. Trimming removed 6 bases from V and 9 bases from J, with 21 bases in between. CDR3 length: 14 residues.

This clonotype has a count of ten or more. The chain employs TRBV6-1 and TRBJ2-7; 7 nucleotides agree with TRBD1. Germline V lookup: CDR1 MNHNS, CDR2 SASEGT. Germline trimming cut 1 base from V and 0 bases from J; bases unmatched to any gene: 6. The CDR3 runs 16 residues. CDR3 nucleotides: TGTGCCAGCAGTGAAGAGGCAGGGGACAGCTCCTACGAGCAGTACTTC. Protein product: CASSEEAGDSSYEQYF.

This clonotype was seen ten or more times. The chain employs TRBV6-2 or TRBV6-3 and TRBJ1-5; D unresolved. From germline, CDR1 is MNHEY and CDR2 SVGEGT. V was trimmed by 3 bases and J by 4 bases, leaving 7 bases between them. The CDR3 is made up of 13 amino acids. CDR3 region: CASSYGFNQPQHF. The CDR3 DNA sequence: TGTGCCAGCAGTTATGGTTTTAATCAGCCCCAGCATTTT.